The next 25 T cell receptor beta chains were all read from a single sample in a study of blood T cell repertoires in COVID-19. Libraries were prepared by immunoSEQ multiplex PCR; TCRdb keeps only in-frame clonotypes and omits some of them. The data contain 100,000 to 150,000 clones, around 83% of them singletons. Material for sequencing was peripheral blood. These receptors came from a man in his sixties with acute or convalescent COVID-19.

V gene TRBV28 combines with J gene TRBJ2-2, with TRBD1 as a possible D gene (5 bases). Germline values: CDR1 MDHEN, CDR2 SYDVKM. The CDR3 extends over 14 amino acids. V dropped 8 bases and J dropped 5 bases, with 15 bases sitting between them. CDR3 loop: CASPGQGNTGELFF. For the CDR3, the DNA is TGTGCCAGCCCCGGGCAGGGAAATACCGGGGAGCTGTTTTTT. The full variable domain, its missing parts supplied by reference TRBV28 and TRBJ2-2, is DVKVTQSSRYLVKRTGEKVFLECVQDMDHENMFWYRQDPGLGLRLIYFSYDVKMKEKGDIPEGYSVSREKKERFSLILESASTNQTSMYLCASPGQGNTGELFFGEGSRLTVL.

The genes are TRBV11-2 and TRBJ1-2; 8 bases are a match to TRBD1. Germline V CDR1 and CDR2: SGHAT, FQNNGV. V was pared by 4 bases and J by 2 bases, with 6 bases of the junction left unmatched. There are 15 residues in the CDR3. Here the CDR3 DNA reads TGTGCCAGCAGCTCACCCAGGGGGCCAAACTATGGCTACACCTTC. This sequence encodes CASSSPRGPNYGYTF.

In DNA form, the CDR3 reads TGTGCCAGCTCACCTATTCCGGGATACCAAGCTTTCTTT. Encoded protein: CASSPIPGYQAFF. The chain recombines TRBV6-4 with TRBJ1-1, with D hard to call. The germline V and J ends were trimmed by 8 bases and 9 bases, with 19 bases remaining between them. The CDR3 length is 13 residues. CDR1 MRHNA and CDR2 SNTAGT come from the germline V gene.

This chain joins TRBV3-1 (or the pseudogene TRBV3-2) and TRBJ1-1; TRBD1 is a possible D gene (6 bases). V dropped 3 bases and J dropped 4 bases, with 12 bases sitting between them. Per germline, CDR1 LGHDT and CDR2 YNNKEL (reference sequence). The CDR3 has 14 amino acids. The CDR3 spells CASSHGGLSTEAFF. In DNA form, the CDR3 reads TGTGCCAGCAGCCACGGGGGGCTGAGCACTGAAGCTTTCTTT.

As regards this clone: Other nucleotide sequences from this sample produce the same CDR3. The chain links TRBV12-3 or TRBV12-4 to TRBJ1-5; the D is unclear. The CDR3 is made up of 13 amino acids. V gave up 3 bases and J gave up 2 bases, with 5 bases separating them. The CDR3 is CASSFSGNQPQHF. The CDR3 DNA sequence: TGTGCCAGCAGTTTCTCTGGCAATCAGCCCCAGCATTTT.

J is TRBJ2-7 and V is TRBV7-2; TRBD2 matches 10 bases. The CDR3 is 15 amino acids. V lost 1 base and J lost 5; bases outside the gene matches: 5. Per the germline V gene, CDR1 is SGHTA and CDR2 is FQGNSA. The CDR3 is CASSLEGAGGDEQYF. In DNA form, the CDR3 reads TGTGCCAGCAGCTTAGAGGGAGCGGGAGGGGACGAGCAGTACTTC.

The chain uses TRBV5-1 and TRBJ2-1; D ambiguous. The germline V gene encodes CDR1 SGHRS and CDR2 YFSETQ. Trimming stripped 0 bases from V and 7 bases from J, with 11 bases between. This CDR3 is built from 14 residues. The CDR3 DNA reads TGCGCCAGCAGCTTGGCGTCTACTTCTAATGAGCAGTTCTTC. It specifies CASSLASTSNEQFF.

V usage is TRBV4-2 and J usage is TRBJ2-3; 11 bases are shared with TRBD2. Germline V CDR1 and CDR2: LGHNA, YNFKEQ. The trim removed 4 bases at V and 4 bases at J, leaving 10 bases unmatched. The CDR3 has 17 residues. The CDR3 is CASSLSTSGRGADTQYF. The CDR3 DNA reads as TGTGCCAGCAGCCTCTCCACTAGCGGGAGAGGGGCAGATACGCAGTATTTT.

The table lists this clone with a count of one. The gene calls are TRBV5-4 and TRBJ1-5; the D is unclear. In germline, CDR1 is SGHNT, CDR2 YYREEE (reference sequence). The CDR3 has 14 amino acids. Trimming cost V 1 base and J 8 bases, with 13 bases left between them. As DNA, the CDR3 is TGTGCCAGCAGCTTGTTCGGGGAGAAGAAGCCCCAGCATTTT. Translating it yields CASSLFGEKKPQHF.

This chain uses TRBV24-1 with TRBJ2-7; D perhaps matches TRBD1 (5 bases). Germline CDR1 reads KGHDR; CDR2 reads SFDVKD. The CDR3 has 13 amino acids. V lost 4 bases, J lost 2 bases, and 8 bases lay in between. CDR3 sequence (DNA): TGTGCCACCAGTGACCCAGGGACCTACGAGCAGTACTTC. The encoded protein is CATSDPGTYEQYF.

This clone has only one observation. The rearrangement uses TRBV18 and TRBJ1-1; 9 positions agree with TRBD1. Per germline, CDR1 KGHSH and CDR2 LQKENI. The length of the CDR3 is 17 residues. The trim removed 2 bases at V and 0 bases at J, leaving 7 bases unmatched. The CDR3 region is CASSPGQGRRMNTEAFF. CDR3 nucleotides: TGTGCCAGCTCACCAGGACAGGGGAGGCGGATGAACACTGAAGCTTTCTTT. The variable domain in full, completed from reference TRBV18 and TRBJ1-1, reads NAGVMQNPRHLVRRRGQEARLRCSPMKGHSHVYWYRQLPEEGLKFMVYLQKENIIDESGMPKERFSAEFPKEGPSILRIQQVVRGDSAAYFCASSPGQGRRMNTEAFFGQGTRLTVV.

The CDR3 loop is CASSGTSGPVTQYF. The CDR3 nucleotides read TGTGCCAGCAGTGGGACTAGCGGGCCCGTCACGCAGTATTTT. V gene TRBV2 combines with J gene TRBJ2-3; 11 positions match TRBD2. V was clipped by 4 bases and J by 9 bases; unmatched bases: 6. The CDR3 sequence is 14 residues long. Germline V lookup: CDR1 SNHLY, CDR2 FYNNEI.

This clone was observed a handful of times. The chain links TRBV5-4 to TRBJ2-5, with 9 bases that match TRBD2. This CDR3 has 16 amino acids. The J segment lost 2 bases and the V segment lost 7 bases, leaving 12 bases of the junction unmatched. Germline V lookup: CDR1 SGHNT, CDR2 YYREEE (reference sequence). CDR3 bases: TGTGCCAGCGGACCCCCCGGCGGGGGGGGGCAAGAGACCCAGTACTTC. Its protein product is CASGPPGGGGQETQYF.

The chain combines TRBV11-2 with TRBJ2-1, with 11 nucleotides matching TRBD2. Germline V gene data show CDR1 as SGHAT and CDR2 as FQNNGV. There are 17 residues in the CDR3. Germline trimming cut 5 bases from V and 5 bases from J; bases unmatched to any gene: 11. The CDR3 spells CASSNRRTSGYNNEQFF. The DNA for the CDR3 is TGTGCCAGCAGCAATCGCCGGACTAGCGGGTATAACAATGAGCAGTTCTTC. The whole variable domain, filled in from reference TRBV11-2 and TRBJ2-1, reads EAGVAQSPRYKIIEKRQSVAFWCNPISGHATLYWYQQILGQGPKLLIQFQNNGVVDDSQLPKDRFSAERLKGVDSTLKIQPAKLEDSAVYLCASSNRRTSGYNNEQFFGPGTRLTVL.

This CDR3 is CASSPDNFEAFF. The CDR3 DNA is TGTGCCAGCAGTCCTGACAACTTTGAAGCTTTCTTT. J is TRBJ1-1 and V is TRBV6-6; D not resolved. Trimming removed 5 bases from V and 7 bases from J, with 11 bases in between. The CDR3 loop spans 12 amino acids. Germline lookup yields CDR1 MNHNY and CDR2 SVGAGI (reference sequence).

The chain links TRBV11-2 to TRBJ2-7; tentative D call: TRBD2 (5 bases). V was pared by 1 base and J by 6 bases, with 10 bases between. Germline V CDR1 and CDR2: SGHAT, FQNNGV. The CDR3 has 13 residues. CDR3 sequence: CASSLALAGEQYF. As DNA, the CDR3 is TGTGCCAGCAGCTTAGCTCTAGCAGGCGAGCAGTACTTC.

The count of this clone is one. The V call is TRBV5-1, the J call TRBJ2-1; the match to TRBD2 covers 9 bases. V dropped 0 bases and J dropped 10; count of bases not matched to a gene: 2. This CDR3 has 13 amino acids. Per the germline V gene, CDR1 is SGHRS and CDR2 is YFSETQ. The CDR3 coding sequence is TGCGCCAGCAGCTTGGTTCTAGCGGGAGAGCAGTTCTTC. Translated, it gives CASSLVLAGEQFF.

J is TRBJ2-7 and V is TRBV5-4; a possible D gene is TRBD2 (6 bases). Per germline, CDR1 SGHNT and CDR2 YYREEE (reference sequence). V lost 3 bases and J lost 4, with 20 bases in between. The CDR3 covers 16 residues. CDR3 loop: CASSSYSPSGTYEQYF. CDR3 nucleotides: TGTGCCAGCAGCTCCTACTCACCGAGTGGGACTTACGAGCAGTACTTC.

This clone is a singleton in its sample. The gene calls are TRBV6-5 and TRBJ2-5, with TRBD2 identical over 10 bases. Germline values: CDR1 MNHEY, CDR2 SVGAGI. This CDR3 has 15 amino acids. The V and J ends lost 1 base and 9 bases, in that order; junction bases with no gene match: 8. The CDR3 sequence is CASSYFTSGEGSQYF. CDR3 coding DNA: TGTGCCAGCAGTTACTTCACTAGCGGGGAGGGGTCCCAGTACTTC.

This clone appeared a single time. The chain recombines TRBV11-2 with TRBJ2-7, with 7 bases that match TRBD1. This CDR3 comprises 15 residues. J was trimmed by 0 bases and V by 5 bases; bases with no gene match: 7. Per the germline V gene, CDR1 is SGHAT and CDR2 is FQNNGV. The CDR3 reads CASSAEGALSYEQYF. The CDR3 nucleotides are TGTGCCAGCAGCGCCGAGGGGGCCCTCTCCTACGAGCAGTACTTC.

This chain connects TRBV18 to TRBJ2-3, with 9 positions matching TRBD2. CDR1 and CDR2 (germline): KGHSH, LQKENI. The J segment lost 2 bases and the V segment lost 3 bases, leaving 3 bases of the junction unmatched. The CDR3 spans 15 residues. The CDR3: CASSPSSGITDTQYF. CDR3 DNA: TGTGCCAGCTCACCGTCTAGCGGGATCACAGATACGCAGTATTTT. Using reference TRBV18 and TRBJ2-3 for the parts outside the CDR3, the full variable domain is NAGVMQNPRHLVRRRGQEARLRCSPMKGHSHVYWYRQLPEEGLKFMVYLQKENIIDESGMPKERFSAEFPKEGPSILRIQQVVRGDSAAYFCASSPSSGITDTQYFGPGTRLTVL.

Notes on this clone: Other DNA sequences in the sample encode the same CDR3. This chain links TRBV7-3 with TRBJ1-4; 8 nucleotides match TRBD1. V lost 5 bases to trimming and J lost 7 bases; unmatched junction nucleotides: 3. Per the germline V gene, CDR1 is SGHTA and CDR2 is FQGTGA. The CDR3 runs to 13 residues. For the CDR3, the DNA is TGTGCCAGCAGCCCCGGACAGGGTGAAAAACTGTTTTTT. It yields the protein CASSPGQGEKLFF. The whole variable domain, filled in from reference TRBV7-3 and TRBJ1-4, reads GAGVSQTPSNKVTEKGKYVELRCDPISGHTALYWYRQSLGQGPEFLIYFQGTGAADDSGLPNDRFFAVRPEGSVSTLKIQRTERGDSAVYLCASSPGQGEKLFFGSGTQLSVL.

The chain is built from TRBV7-2 and TRBJ1-4; 10 positions match TRBD1. This CDR3 is 14 amino acids long. CDR1 and CDR2 (germline): SGHTA, FQGNSA. J gave up 8 bases and V 3 bases, and 3 bases lay outside the gene matches. The CDR3 region has the DNA TGTGCCAGCAGCTTGAGACAGGGGGCGGAAAAACTGTTTTTT. Translation: CASSLRQGAEKLFF. The complete variable domain, with remaining parts taken from reference TRBV7-2 and TRBJ1-4, reads GAGVSQSPSNKVTEKGKDVELRCDPISGHTALYWYRQSLGQGLEFLIYFQGNSAPDKSGLPSDRFSAERTGGSVSTLTIQRTQQEDSAVYLCASSLRQGAEKLFFGSGTQLSVL.

The chain combines TRBV21-1 with TRBJ1-4; the table gives TRBD1 as D, unverified against the DNA. TRBV21-1 is termed a pseudogene. The CDR3 sequence is 14 residues long. The CDR3 coding sequence is TGTGCCAGCAGCAAAGTAGGGGTAGGAGAAAAACTGTTTTTT. Protein sequence: CASSKVGVGEKLFF.

The genes are TRBV27 and TRBJ1-1; D unresolved. V lost 2 bases, J lost 4 bases, and 8 bases lay in between. This CDR3 spans 13 amino acids. CDR1 is MNHEY, CDR2 SMNVEV, per germline (reference sequence). DNA of the CDR3: TGTGCCAGCAGTTTAAATAGATTCACTGAAGCTTTCTTT. This encodes CASSLNRFTEAFF.